This TCR beta chain was found in a study of blood T cells in healthy people across ages. Then a second PCR, running roughly 6 to 12 cycles, was carried out with a sample-barcoded 5' primer and a J-beta primer mix. TCRdb passed the 5' RACE reads through MiXCR, listing each CDR3 protein once. In the table there are some 850,000 distinct CDR3 sequences, 25% to 30% of which are singletons. The CDR3 extends over 14 amino acids. CDR1 and CDR2 from the germline V gene are LGHDT and YNNKEL (reference sequence). A few counts support this clonotype. At one of its ends the junction is not consistent with the germline gene, which may arise from a read error. The data also belong to a second study, concerning T cells of mothers and their children. That study reports: Detection of persistent microchimeric T cell clones did not occur.

Sequencing was carried out using blood. The sequence was obtained from a boy younger than 18 in good health. This chain uses TRBV3-1 with TRBJ2-3; 10 bases are shared with TRBD2. CDR3 nucleotides: TGTGCCAGCAGCCTAGCGGGGGGCATGGAGACCCAGTACTTT. This codes for CASSLAGGMETQYF.